This T cell receptor (beta chain) was found in a study of OX40 agonist ivuxolimab in advanced cancers. Across the study: Partial responses were achieved by three patients, of whom one had hepatocellular carcinoma and two had cutaneous melanoma. Study results and limitations: Near-lowest levels of clonal expansion characterized partial responders at 0.1-3.0 mg/kg. No determination was made of the antigen specificity of the expanded peripheral T cells.

Systemic immunosuppression or a history of autoimmune disease excluded patients. Only in-frame clones appear in the TCRdb table, and some are missing; sequencing was by immunoSEQ multiplex PCR. The sample has around 18,000 clones, about two thirds seen once. Comments on this clone: What it binds is not known.

Looked up from germline, CDR1 is SGHVS and CDR2 is FQNEAQ. The CDR3 loop spans 18 amino acids. V was pared by 5 bases and J by 0 bases, with 20 bases between. This TCR came from an adult with an advanced solid tumor such as melanoma, head and neck, liver or kidney cancer. The J gene is TRBJ2-1, the V gene TRBV7-8, with TRBD1 as a possible D gene (6 bases). Source: CD4+ or CD8+ T cells sorted from blood, taken in a trial of the OX40 agonist ivuxolimab. The CDR3: CASSPDRPGTYSYNEQFF. The CDR3 DNA sequence: TGTGCCAGCAGCCCCGACCGGCCGGGGACATACTCCTACAATGAGCAGTTCTTC.